This T cell receptor beta chain was obtained from a study of cytomegalovirus exposure and HLA in healthy donors. Regarding the study as a whole: Prior analysis indicated that the majority of TCR beta V segments exhibited productivity approximately 87% or approximately 30% of the time. A later look showed TCR association rates differing by HLA locus, highest for DRB1 and lowest for HLA-C. Cytomegalovirus association was assigned to around 150 TCR beta chains. Per published reports, the classifier diagnosed cytomegalovirus status with high specificity and sensitivity.

Notes on this clone: Its antigen is currently unknown.

After removal of 4 bases from V and 2 bases from J, the junction contained 5 bases not matched to a gene. The germline CDR1 and CDR2 sequences are SGHRS and YFSETQ. This CDR3 has 15 amino acids. PCR was performed using 60 Vbeta and 13 Jbeta primers. The protocol was immunoSEQ multiplex PCR, while the TCRdb copy is restricted to in-frame clones and leaves out a portion. The profile shows under 150,000 clones, about 78% of them singletons. The sequence derives from a man aged 45-65 years in good health and CMV-seronegative. The material sequenced was PBMCs. This chain uses TRBV5-1 with TRBJ2-1; 8 bases are shared with TRBD1. CDR3 nucleotides: TGCGCCAGCAGCCGAGGACAGGGTGCCTACAATGAGCAGTTCTTC. Translated: CASSRGQGAYNEQFF. Looking up the rest from reference TRBV5-1 and TRBJ2-1 gives the full variable domain: KAGVTQTPRYLIKTRGQQVTLSCSPISGHRSVSWYQQTPGQGLQFLFEYFSETQRNKGNFPGRFSGRQFSNSRSEMNVSTLELGDSALYLCASSRGQGAYNEQFFGPGTRLTVL.